This T cell receptor beta chain was identified in a study of T cells in Graves' hyperthyroidism and ophthalmopathy. Amplification targeted TCR beta CDR3 regions from RNA transcripts. TCR CDR3 regions were first amplified by RT-PCR with HTBI primers. TCRdb passed the multiplex PCR reads through MiXCR, listing each CDR3 protein once. The table records hundreds of thousands of distinct CDR3 sequences, 15% to 20% of them present only once. In this sample, this clonotype turned up a few times. V gave up 3 bases and J gave up 11 bases, with 10 bases separating them. Germline V CDR1 and CDR2: MNHEY, SMNVEV (reference sequence). The CDR3 has 12 residues.

What was sequenced was blood. This TCR was sampled from an older woman with Graves' ophthalmopathy. This chain uses TRBV27 with TRBJ1-4, with D unclear. This CDR3 is CASSLRRGKLFF. The CDR3 DNA follows: TGTGCCAGCAGTTTGAGGCGCGGCAAACTGTTTTTT. Full variable domain (remainder filled in from reference TRBV27 and TRBJ1-4): EAQVTQNPRYLITVTGKKLTVTCSQNMNHEYMSWYRQDPGLGLRQIYYSMNVEVTDKGDVPEGYKVSRKEKRNFPLILESPSPNQTSLYFCASSLRRGKLFFGSGTQLSVL.